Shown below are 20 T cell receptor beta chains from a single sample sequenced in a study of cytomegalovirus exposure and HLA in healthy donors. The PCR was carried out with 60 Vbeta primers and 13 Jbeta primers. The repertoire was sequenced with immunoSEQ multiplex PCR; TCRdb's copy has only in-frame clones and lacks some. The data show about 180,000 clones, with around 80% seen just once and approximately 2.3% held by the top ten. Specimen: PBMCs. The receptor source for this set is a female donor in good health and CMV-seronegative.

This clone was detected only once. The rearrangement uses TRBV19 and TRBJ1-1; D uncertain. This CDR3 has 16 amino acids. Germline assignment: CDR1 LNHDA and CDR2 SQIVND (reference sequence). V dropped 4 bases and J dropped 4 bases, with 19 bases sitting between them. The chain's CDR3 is CASSTNHRLESTEAFF. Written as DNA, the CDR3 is TGTGCCAGTAGTACCAACCATAGACTTGAGAGCACTGAAGCTTTCTTT.

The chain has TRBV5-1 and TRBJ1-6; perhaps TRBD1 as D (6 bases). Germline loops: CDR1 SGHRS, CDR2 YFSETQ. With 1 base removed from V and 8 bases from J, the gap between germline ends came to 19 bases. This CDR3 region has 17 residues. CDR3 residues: CASSLRPRGTQDSPLHF. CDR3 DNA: TGCGCCAGCAGCTTGCGACCGCGAGGGACACAAGATTCACCCCTCCACTTT.

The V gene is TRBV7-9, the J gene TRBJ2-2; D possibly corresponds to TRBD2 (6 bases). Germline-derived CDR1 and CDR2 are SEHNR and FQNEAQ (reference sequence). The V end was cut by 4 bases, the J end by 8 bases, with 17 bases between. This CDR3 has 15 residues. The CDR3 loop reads CASSSRDSLRGELFF. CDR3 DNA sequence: TGTGCCAGCAGCTCCCGGGACTCCCTCCGAGGGGAGCTGTTTTTT.

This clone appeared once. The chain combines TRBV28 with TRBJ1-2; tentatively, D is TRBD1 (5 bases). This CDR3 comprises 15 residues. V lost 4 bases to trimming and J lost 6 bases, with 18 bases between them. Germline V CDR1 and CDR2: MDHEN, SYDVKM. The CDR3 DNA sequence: TGTGCCAGCAGTTCCCCGGGACGGCGGAGGGATGGCTACACCTTC. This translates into CASSSPGRRRDGYTF.

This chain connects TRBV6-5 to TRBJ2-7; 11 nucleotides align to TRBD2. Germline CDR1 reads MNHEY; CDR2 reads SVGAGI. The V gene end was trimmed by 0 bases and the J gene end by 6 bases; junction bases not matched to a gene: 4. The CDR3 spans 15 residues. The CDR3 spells CASSYSRSGRAEQYF. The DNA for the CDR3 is TGTGCCAGCAGTTACTCGCGTAGCGGGAGGGCCGAGCAGTACTTC.

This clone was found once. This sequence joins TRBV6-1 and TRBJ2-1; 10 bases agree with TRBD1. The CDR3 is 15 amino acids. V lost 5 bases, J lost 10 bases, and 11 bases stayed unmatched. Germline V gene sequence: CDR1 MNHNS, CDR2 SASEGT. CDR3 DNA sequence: TGTGCCAGCAGTACGGCCCCGGGACAGGGGCAGGAGCAGTTCTTC. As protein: CASSTAPGQGQEQFF.

The CDR3 DNA is TGTGCCGGGCCCCCAGAGCAGTACTTC. It is translated as CAGPPEQYF. This chain links TRBV19 with TRBJ2-7; D not resolved. There are 9 residues in the CDR3. The V gene lost 11 bases and the J gene lost 7 bases, with 9 bases spanning the gap. CDR1 LNHDA and CDR2 SQIVND come from the germline V gene (reference sequence).

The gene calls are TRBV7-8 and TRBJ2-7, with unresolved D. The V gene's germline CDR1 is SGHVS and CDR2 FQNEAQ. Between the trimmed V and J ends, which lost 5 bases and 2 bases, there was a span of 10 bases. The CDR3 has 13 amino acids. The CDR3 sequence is CASSLTLAYEQYF. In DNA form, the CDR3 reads TGTGCCAGCAGCCTAACCCTGGCCTACGAGCAGTACTTC.

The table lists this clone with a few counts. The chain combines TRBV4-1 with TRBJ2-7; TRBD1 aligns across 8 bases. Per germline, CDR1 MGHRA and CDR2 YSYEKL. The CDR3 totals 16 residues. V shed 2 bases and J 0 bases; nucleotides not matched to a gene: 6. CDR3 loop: CASSQPRQGISYEQYF. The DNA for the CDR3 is TGCGCCAGCAGCCAACCGAGACAGGGGATCTCCTACGAGCAGTACTTC.

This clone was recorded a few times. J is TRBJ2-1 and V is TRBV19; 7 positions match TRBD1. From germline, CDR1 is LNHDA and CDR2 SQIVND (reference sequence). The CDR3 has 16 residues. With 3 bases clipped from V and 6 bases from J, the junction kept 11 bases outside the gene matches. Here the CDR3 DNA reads TGTGCCAGTAGTATTGTTTTGGACAGGAAAGCCAATGAGCAGTTCTTC. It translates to CASSIVLDRKANEQFF.

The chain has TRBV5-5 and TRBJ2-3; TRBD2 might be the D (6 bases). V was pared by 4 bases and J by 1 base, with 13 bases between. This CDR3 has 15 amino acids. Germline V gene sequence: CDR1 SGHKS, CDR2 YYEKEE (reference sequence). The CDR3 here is CASSPSVAGTDTQYF. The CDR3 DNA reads TGTGCCAGCAGCCCGTCGGTAGCGGGCACAGATACGCAGTATTTT. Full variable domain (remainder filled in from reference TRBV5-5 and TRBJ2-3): DAGVTQSPTHLIKTRGQQVTLRCSPISGHKSVSWYQQVLGQGPQFIFQYYEKEERGRGNFPDRFSARQFPNYSSELNVNALLLGDSALYLCASSPSVAGTDTQYFGPGTRLTVL.

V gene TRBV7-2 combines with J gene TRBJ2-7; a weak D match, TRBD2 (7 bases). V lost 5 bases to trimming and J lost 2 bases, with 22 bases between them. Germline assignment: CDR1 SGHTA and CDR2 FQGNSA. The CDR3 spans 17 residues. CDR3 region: CASSPTGGRGGAYEQYF. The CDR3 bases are TGTGCCAGCAGCCCAACGGGTGGGAGGGGGGGAGCCTACGAGCAGTACTTC.

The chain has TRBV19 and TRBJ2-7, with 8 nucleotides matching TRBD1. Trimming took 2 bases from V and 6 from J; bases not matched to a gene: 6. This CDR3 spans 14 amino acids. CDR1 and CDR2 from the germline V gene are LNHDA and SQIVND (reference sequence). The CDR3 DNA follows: TGTGCCAGTAGTATACCAGGACAGGGTGCCGAGCAGTACTTC. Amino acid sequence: CASSIPGQGAEQYF. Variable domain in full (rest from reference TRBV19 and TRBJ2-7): DGGITQSPKYLFRKEGQNVTLSCEQNLNHDAMYWYRQDPGQGLRLIYYSQIVNDFQKGDIAEGYSVSREKKESFPLTVTSAQKNPTAFYLCASSIPGQGAEQYFGPGTRLTVT.

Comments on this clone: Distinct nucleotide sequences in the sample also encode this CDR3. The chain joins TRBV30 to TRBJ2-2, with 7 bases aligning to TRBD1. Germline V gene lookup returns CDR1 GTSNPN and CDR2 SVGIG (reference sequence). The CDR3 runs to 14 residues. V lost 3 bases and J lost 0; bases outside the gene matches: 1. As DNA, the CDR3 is TGTGCCTGGAGGGGGACAGCGAACACCGGGGAGCTGTTTTTT. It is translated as CAWRGTANTGELFF.

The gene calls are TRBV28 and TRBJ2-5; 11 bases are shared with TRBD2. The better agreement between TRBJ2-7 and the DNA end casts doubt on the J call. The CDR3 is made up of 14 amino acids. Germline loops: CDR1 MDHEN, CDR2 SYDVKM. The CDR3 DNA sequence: TGTGCCAGCAGTTTCGGGACTAGCGGCTACGAGCAGTACTTC. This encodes CASSFGTSGYEQYF.

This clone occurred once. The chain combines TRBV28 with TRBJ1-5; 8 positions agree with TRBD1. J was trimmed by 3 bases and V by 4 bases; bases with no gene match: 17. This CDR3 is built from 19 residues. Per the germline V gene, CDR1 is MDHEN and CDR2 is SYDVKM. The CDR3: CASSSGTGYFHSDNQPQHF. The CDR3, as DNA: TGTGCCAGCAGTTCCGGGACAGGATACTTCCACTCAGACAATCAGCCCCAGCATTTT.

This chain's CDR3 is CASSVAAVSTQDTQYF. Written as DNA, the CDR3 is TGTGCCAGCAGCGTAGCAGCGGTCAGCACCCAAGATACGCAGTATTTT. This chain connects TRBV9 to TRBJ2-3, with D perhaps TRBD2 (5 bases). The germline V gene has CDR1 SGDLS and CDR2 YYNGEE. V was clipped by 0 bases and J by 5 bases, with 16 bases between them. CDR3 length: 16 residues.

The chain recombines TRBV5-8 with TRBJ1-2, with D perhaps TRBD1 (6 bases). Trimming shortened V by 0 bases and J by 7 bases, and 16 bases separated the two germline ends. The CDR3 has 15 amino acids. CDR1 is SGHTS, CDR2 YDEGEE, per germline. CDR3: CASSLVDRSRSGYTF. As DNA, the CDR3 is TGTGCCAGCAGCTTGGTGGACAGAAGTCGGAGTGGCTACACCTTC.

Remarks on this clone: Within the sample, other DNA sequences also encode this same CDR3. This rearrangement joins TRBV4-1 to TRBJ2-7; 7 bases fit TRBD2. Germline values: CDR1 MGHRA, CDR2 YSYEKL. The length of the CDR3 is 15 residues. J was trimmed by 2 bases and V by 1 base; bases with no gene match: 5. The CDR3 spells CASSQVASGTYEQYF. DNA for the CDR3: TGCGCCAGCAGCCAAGTCGCTAGCGGAACCTACGAGCAGTACTTC.

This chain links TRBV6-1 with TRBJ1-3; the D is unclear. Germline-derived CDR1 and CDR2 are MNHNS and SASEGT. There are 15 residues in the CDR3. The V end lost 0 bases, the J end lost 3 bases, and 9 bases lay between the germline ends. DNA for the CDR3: TGTGCCAGCAGTGAAGCGCTGGGGAGTGGAAACACCATATATTTT. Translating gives CASSEALGSGNTIYF.